This T cell receptor (beta chain) originates from a study of blood T cell repertoires in COVID-19. Study details: COVID-19 samples collected from the United States, Italy and Spain covered acute and convalescent phases. Sample material is recorded as cDNA or gDNA derived from T cells, B-cell-depleted T cells, or PBMCs.

The trim removed 6 bases at V and 0 bases at J, leaving 13 bases unmatched. Germline V gene sequence: CDR1 LNHDA, CDR2 SQIVND (reference sequence). CDR3 size: 18 residues. Profiling relied on immunoSEQ multiplex PCR, and the TCRdb table lists in-frame clones only, not all of them. The sample lists some 240,000 clones, more than 85% occurring once. Seattle patient enrollment occurred during active infection, with longitudinal follow-up thereafter. Sequencing input: peripheral blood. The V call is TRBV19, the J call TRBJ2-2, with 7 bases that match TRBD2. The clonotype originates from a man in his 60s with COVID-19, enrolled during active disease. The CDR3 loop reads CASRTAKGRGTNTGELFF. The CDR3, as DNA: TGTGCCAGTAGAACGGCGAAGGGGAGGGGAACGAACACCGGGGAGCTGTTTTTT.